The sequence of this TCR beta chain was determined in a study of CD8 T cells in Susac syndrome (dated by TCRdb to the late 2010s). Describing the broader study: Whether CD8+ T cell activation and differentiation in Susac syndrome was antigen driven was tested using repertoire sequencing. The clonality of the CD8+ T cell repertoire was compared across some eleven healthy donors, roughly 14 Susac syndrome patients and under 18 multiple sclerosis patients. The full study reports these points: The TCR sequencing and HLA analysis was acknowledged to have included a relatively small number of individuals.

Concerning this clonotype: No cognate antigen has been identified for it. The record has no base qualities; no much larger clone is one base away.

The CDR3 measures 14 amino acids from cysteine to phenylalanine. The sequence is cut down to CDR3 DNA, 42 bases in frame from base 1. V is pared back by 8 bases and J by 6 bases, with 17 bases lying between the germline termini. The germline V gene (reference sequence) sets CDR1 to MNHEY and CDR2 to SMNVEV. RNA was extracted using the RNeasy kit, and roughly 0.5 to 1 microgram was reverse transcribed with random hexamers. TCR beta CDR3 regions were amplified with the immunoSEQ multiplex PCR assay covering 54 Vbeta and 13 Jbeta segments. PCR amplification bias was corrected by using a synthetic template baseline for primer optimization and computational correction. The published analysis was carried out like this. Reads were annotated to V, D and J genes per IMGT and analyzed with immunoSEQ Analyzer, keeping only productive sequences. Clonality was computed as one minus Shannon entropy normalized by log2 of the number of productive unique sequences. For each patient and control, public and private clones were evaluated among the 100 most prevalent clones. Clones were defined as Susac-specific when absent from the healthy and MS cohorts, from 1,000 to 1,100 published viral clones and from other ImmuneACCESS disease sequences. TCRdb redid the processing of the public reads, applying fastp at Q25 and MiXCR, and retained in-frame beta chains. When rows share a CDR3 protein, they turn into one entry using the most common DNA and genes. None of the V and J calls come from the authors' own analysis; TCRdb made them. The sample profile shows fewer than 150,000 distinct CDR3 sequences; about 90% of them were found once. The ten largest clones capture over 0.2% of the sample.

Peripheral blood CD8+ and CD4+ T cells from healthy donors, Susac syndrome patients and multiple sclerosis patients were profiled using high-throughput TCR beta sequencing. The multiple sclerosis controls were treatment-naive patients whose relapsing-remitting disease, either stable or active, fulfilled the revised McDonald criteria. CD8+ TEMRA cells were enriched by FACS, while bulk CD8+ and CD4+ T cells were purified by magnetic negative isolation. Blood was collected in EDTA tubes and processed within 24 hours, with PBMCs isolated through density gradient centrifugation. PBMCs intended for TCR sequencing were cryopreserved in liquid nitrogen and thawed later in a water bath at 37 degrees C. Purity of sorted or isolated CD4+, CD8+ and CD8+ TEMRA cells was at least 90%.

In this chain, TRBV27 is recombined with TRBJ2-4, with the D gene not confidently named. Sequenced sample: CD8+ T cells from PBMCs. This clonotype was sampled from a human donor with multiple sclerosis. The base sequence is TGTGCCAGCGCTCCCTCGACGGACGCAAACATTCAGTACTTC. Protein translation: CASAPSTDANIQYF.